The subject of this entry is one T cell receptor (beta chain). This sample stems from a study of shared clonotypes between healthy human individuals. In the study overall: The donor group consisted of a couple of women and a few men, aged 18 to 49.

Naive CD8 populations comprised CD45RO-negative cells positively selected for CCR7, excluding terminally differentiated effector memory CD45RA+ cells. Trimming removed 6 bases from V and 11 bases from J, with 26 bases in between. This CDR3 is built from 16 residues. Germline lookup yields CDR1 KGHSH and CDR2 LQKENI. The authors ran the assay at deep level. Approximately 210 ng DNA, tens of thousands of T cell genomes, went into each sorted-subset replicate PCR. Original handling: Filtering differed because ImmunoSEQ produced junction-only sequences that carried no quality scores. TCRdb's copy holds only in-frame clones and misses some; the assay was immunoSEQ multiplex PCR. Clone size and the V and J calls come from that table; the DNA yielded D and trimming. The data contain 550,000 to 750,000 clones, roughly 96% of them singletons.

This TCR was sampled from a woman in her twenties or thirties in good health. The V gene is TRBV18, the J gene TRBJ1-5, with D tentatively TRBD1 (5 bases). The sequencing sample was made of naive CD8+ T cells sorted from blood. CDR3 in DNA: TGTGCCAGCTCCGGTTATGGGTCGGGGGGGGAATGGACCCAGCATTTT. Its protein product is CASSGYGSGGEWTQHF.